The 20 T cell receptor beta chains below were found in one sample sequenced in a study of blood T cell repertoires in COVID-19. Data came from immunoSEQ multiplex PCR; TCRdb stores just in-frame clones and leaves some out. The sample records tens of thousands of clones, 80% to 90% being singletons. The specimen was peripheral blood. These receptors were taken from a human donor in a cohort sampled during active COVID-19.

The chain combines TRBV5-1 with TRBJ2-2; TRBD2 might be the D (5 bases). Looked up from germline, CDR1 is SGHRS and CDR2 is YFSETQ. CDR3 size: 16 residues. Trimming took off 1 base at V and 0 bases at J, with 10 bases between the two ends. The CDR3 is CASSLWGSANTGELFF. CDR3 nucleotide sequence: TGCGCCAGCAGCTTGTGGGGTAGCGCGAACACCGGGGAGCTGTTTTTT.

The genes are TRBV24-1 and TRBJ2-3; the D gene is possibly TRBD2 (6 bases). Trimming left V 9 bases short and J 4 bases short, with 13 bases between. The CDR3 loop spans 13 amino acids. Germline V gene lookup returns CDR1 KGHDR and CDR2 SFDVKD. In DNA form, the CDR3 reads TGTGCCACCGGACGGAGGGAAGCAGATACGCAGTATTTT. It encodes CATGRREADTQYF.

The chain is built from TRBV5-1 and TRBJ2-1; 7 bases are a match to TRBD2. The CDR3 is 14 residues long. V was clipped by 0 bases and J by 8 bases; unmatched bases: 5. Germline CDR1 SGHRS, CDR2 YFSETQ. Here the CDR3 reads CASSLDGLVDEQFF. CDR3 bases: TGCGCCAGCAGCTTGGACGGACTAGTCGATGAGCAGTTCTTC.

The chain uses TRBV30 and TRBJ2-1; the match to TRBD1 covers 7 bases. The length of the CDR3 is 15 residues. V dropped 5 bases and J dropped 0; count of bases not matched to a gene: 7. Germline CDR1 and CDR2: GTSNPN and SVGIG (reference sequence). Here the CDR3 reads CAWAGTASSYNEQFF. In DNA form, the CDR3 reads TGTGCCTGGGCCGGGACAGCGAGCTCCTACAATGAGCAGTTCTTC.

The chain has TRBV11-3 and TRBJ1-1, with no clear D. In germline, CDR1 is SGHNT, CDR2 YENEEA. This CDR3 is built from 12 residues. V gave up 3 bases and J gave up 5 bases, with 7 bases separating them. The CDR3 DNA reads as TGTGCCAGCAGCTTTTCGGGTACTGAAGCTTTCTTT. Translating gives CASSFSGTEAFF.

V gene TRBV29-1 combines with J gene TRBJ1-1, with TRBD1 matching over 12 bases. The CDR3 spans 18 residues. Per germline, CDR1 SQVTM and CDR2 ANQGSEA. J was trimmed by 4 bases and V by 7 bases; bases with no gene match: 19. CDR3 sequence reads: CSARGDRGLDPKGTEAFF. Here the CDR3 DNA reads TGCAGCGCTAGGGGGGACAGGGGGCTCGATCCCAAAGGCACTGAAGCTTTCTTT.

This clone was observed a few times. The V and J genes are TRBV20-1 and TRBJ2-7, with D possibly being TRBD1 (6 bases). The CDR3 has 11 amino acids. Germline CDR1 and CDR2: DFQATT and SNEGSKA (reference sequence). The V and J ends lost 7 bases and 6 bases respectively, with 13 bases between them. The CDR3 DNA sequence: TGCAGTGGGGATGCAGGGGTCGAGCAGTACTTC. Encoded protein: CSGDAGVEQYF.

CDR3 protein: CASSTQGGETQYF. In DNA, the CDR3 is TGTGCCAGCAGCACACAGGGAGGGGAGACCCAGTACTTC. The V and J genes are TRBV11-2 and TRBJ2-5, with a weak D call TRBD2 (7 bases). Trimming removed 5 bases from V and 5 bases from J, with 12 bases in between. CDR3 length: 13 residues. The germline CDR1 and CDR2 sequences are SGHAT and FQNNGV.

This sequence joins TRBV19 and TRBJ1-5; 9 bases are a match to TRBD1. V shed 7 bases, J shed 4 bases, and the junction held 2 bases outside the gene matches. CDR1 and CDR2 from the germline V gene are LNHDA and SQIVND (reference sequence). This CDR3 region has 13 residues. The CDR3 sequence: CASKGTGNQPQHF. CDR3 DNA sequence: TGTGCCAGTAAAGGGACAGGGAATCAGCCCCAGCATTTT.

The V call is TRBV3-1 (or the pseudogene TRBV3-2), the J call TRBJ2-2; D is uncertain. In germline, CDR1 is LGHDT, CDR2 YNNKEL (reference sequence). The CDR3 extends over 14 amino acids. Trimming cost V 7 bases and J 5 bases, with 14 bases left between them. CDR3 sequence (DNA): TGTGCCAGCACCCCCACTCGTGGTACCGGGGAGCTGTTTTTT. Protein: CASTPTRGTGELFF.

The CDR3 nucleotides read TGTGCCAGCAGCTCAAGCCGTCCCCTAGCGTACAATGAGCAGTTCTTC. Amino acid sequence: CASSSSRPLAYNEQFF. This chain connects TRBV7-9 to TRBJ2-1; TRBD2 is a possible D gene (6 bases). Germline V gene data show CDR1 as SEHNR and CDR2 as FQNEAQ (reference sequence). This CDR3 spans 16 amino acids. Trimming removed 4 bases at V and 4 bases at J, with 17 bases between.

V gene TRBV9 combines with J gene TRBJ1-6; D is unresolved. Germline V lookup: CDR1 SGDLS, CDR2 YYNGEE. The length of the CDR3 is 16 residues. V was cut by 2 bases and J by 7 bases, with 16 bases left in between. This CDR3 reads CASSVSSAGINSPLHF. For the CDR3, the DNA is TGTGCCAGCAGCGTCTCCTCGGCCGGGATCAATTCACCCCTCCACTTT.

By share, this clone ranks as medium-sized. The V call is TRBV6-6, the J call TRBJ2-3, with 8 bases lining up with TRBD1. This CDR3 region has 13 residues. V was pared by 10 bases and J by 0 bases, with 3 bases of the junction left unmatched. Germline-derived CDR1 and CDR2 are MNHNY and SVGAGI (reference sequence). CDR3 in DNA: TGTGCCACAGACAGGGGAAGCACAGATACGCAGTATTTT. Its translation is CATDRGSTDTQYF.

CDR3 in amino acids: CASSLQGAVEAFF. The DNA for the CDR3 is TGTGCCAGCAGCTTACAGGGGGCGGTTGAAGCTTTCTTT. The chain joins TRBV7-3 to TRBJ1-1; the match to TRBD1 covers 8 bases. The V gene end was trimmed by 2 bases and the J gene end by 7 bases; junction bases not matched to a gene: 3. The germline CDR1 and CDR2 sequences are SGHTA and FQGTGA. The CDR3 has 13 residues.

This chain connects TRBV5-4 to TRBJ2-3; tentative D call: TRBD2 (6 bases). The CDR3 loop spans 15 amino acids. Germline CDR1 reads SGHNT; CDR2 reads YYREEE (reference sequence). The germline V and J ends were trimmed by 2 bases and 1 base, with 11 bases remaining between them. The chain's CDR3 is CASSLGAGGTDTQYF. In DNA, the CDR3 is TGTGCCAGCAGCTTAGGAGCGGGTGGCACAGATACGCAGTATTTT.

This sequence joins TRBV5-4 and TRBJ2-7, with 8 bases lining up with TRBD1. The CDR3 is 15 residues long. V shed 4 bases and J 1 base; nucleotides not matched to a gene: 7. The germline gives CDR1 SGHNT, CDR2 YYREEE (reference sequence). The CDR3 DNA reads TGTGCCAGCAGCCCGGGACAGGTTCTATCCTACGAGCAGTACTTC. Translated: CASSPGQVLSYEQYF.

V gene TRBV19 combines with J gene TRBJ2-1; 7 positions match TRBD2. CDR3 length: 14 amino acids. V lost 8 bases, J lost 4 bases, and 8 bases stayed unmatched. CDR1 and CDR2 from the germline V gene are LNHDA and SQIVND (reference sequence). CDR3 sequence: CASSRGVGYNEQFF. The CDR3 DNA reads as TGTGCCAGTTCCCGGGGGGTAGGTTACAATGAGCAGTTCTTC.

The chain uses TRBV6-1 and TRBJ2-3, with 10 nucleotides matching TRBD1. The J segment lost 0 bases and the V segment lost 4 bases, leaving 4 bases of the junction unmatched. The length of the CDR3 is 16 residues. Germline assignment: CDR1 MNHNS and CDR2 SASEGT. The CDR3 DNA reads as TGTGCCAGCAGTGTGACAGGGGGCGAAAGCACAGATACGCAGTATTTT. Translated, it gives CASSVTGGESTDTQYF.

The V gene is TRBV6-5, the J gene TRBJ1-5, with TRBD1 as a possible D gene (5 bases). The CDR3 runs to 13 residues. The V end was cut by 8 bases, the J end by 2 bases, with 10 bases between. CDR1 MNHEY and CDR2 SVGAGI come from the germline V gene. The CDR3 DNA is TGTGCCAGCCGGGCAGGGCGCAATCAGCCCCAGCATTTT. Amino acid sequence: CASRAGRNQPQHF.

This rearrangement joins TRBV27 to TRBJ1-1, with D uncertain. The germline CDR1 and CDR2 sequences are MNHEY and SMNVEV (reference sequence). The ends were cut back, 7 bases at V and 1 base at J, with 10 bases in the middle. The CDR3 consists of 13 residues. The CDR3 loop is CASKSTRNTEAFF. The CDR3 bases are TGTGCCAGCAAATCGACAAGGAACACTGAAGCTTTCTTT.